This TCR beta chain derives from a study of blood T cell repertoires in COVID-19. The CDR3 runs to 13 residues. The V and J ends lost 5 bases and 2 bases, in that order; junction bases with no gene match: 1. Germline V lookup: CDR1 MNHEY, CDR2 SVGEGT. The data were produced by immunoSEQ multiplex PCR, yet TCRdb's version contains in-frame clones alone and is incomplete. The top ten clones hold about 6.6% of a sample with under 200,000 clones, more than 75% of them seen once. Sample: PBMCs or T cells enriched from blood (not recorded which). The TCR was taken from a woman aged 45-60 years who had recovered from COVID-19. This chain connects TRBV6-2 or TRBV6-3 to TRBJ2-7, with TRBD1 matching 9 bases. The CDR3 DNA reads as TGTGCCAGCAGTGGACAGGGGACCTACGAGCAGTACTTC. It encodes CASSGQGTYEQYF.